The 25 T cell receptor beta chains presented below share a single source sample, sequenced in a study of identical twins. TCRdb independently ran MiXCR on the 5' RACE reads; one entry per CDR3 protein. The data contain 500,000 or so distinct CDR3 sequences, roughly an eighth of them singletons. Another study also made use of these data, one on yellow fever vaccine responses in identical twins.

The sequencing sample was made of CD4+ T cells sorted from blood. These receptors all come from a young woman in good health.

The table lists this clonotype with a few counts. The genes are TRBV14 and TRBJ1-1, with D unresolved. This CDR3 spans 14 amino acids. The V gene's germline CDR1 is SGHDN and CDR2 FVKESK. The ends were cut back, 0 bases at V and 1 base at J, with 6 bases in the middle. This CDR3 reads CASSQDGWNTEAFF. DNA of the CDR3: TGTGCCAGCAGCCAAGACGGGTGGAACACTGAAGCTTTCTTT. Combining the CDR3 with reference TRBV14 and TRBJ1-1 gives the whole variable domain EAGVTQFPSHSVIEKGQTVTLRCDPISGHDNLYWYRRVMGKEIKFLLHFVKESKQDESGMPNNRFLAERTGGTYSTLKVQPAELEDSGVYFCASSQDGWNTEAFFGQGTRLTVV.

There are a few counts of this clonotype. V usage is TRBV27 and J usage is TRBJ2-3; D not resolved. Trimming took off 8 bases at V and 1 base at J, with 10 bases between the two ends. The germline gives CDR1 MNHEY, CDR2 SMNVEV (reference sequence). The CDR3 sequence is 13 residues long. CDR3 bases: TGTGCCAGCCGGGTGACCGGCACAGATACGCAGTATTTT. Its translation is CASRVTGTDTQYF.

The chain recombines TRBV28 with TRBJ1-6; no clear D gene. Germline values: CDR1 MDHEN, CDR2 SYDVKM. With 6 bases removed from V and 4 bases from J, the gap between germline ends came to 10 bases. CDR3 length equals 14 residues. The CDR3 DNA reads TGTGCCAGCAGCTTAAACGGGTATAATTCACCCCTCCACTTT. Its protein is CASSLNGYNSPLHF.

The chain links TRBV20-1 to TRBJ1-1, with unresolved D. V lost 3 bases to trimming and J lost 0 bases, with 11 bases between them. The CDR3 runs to 14 residues. From germline, CDR1 is DFQATT and CDR2 SNEGSKA (reference sequence). The CDR3 bases are TGCAGTGCTAGGCGAGAGGCCTTGAACACTGAAGCTTTCTTT. Residues: CSARREALNTEAFF.

The chain recombines TRBV5-6 with TRBJ1-2; 7 bases line up with TRBD1. CDR1 and CDR2 (germline): SGHDT, YYEEEE. The V gene end was trimmed by 6 bases and the J gene end by 6 bases; junction bases not matched to a gene: 11. CDR3 size: 14 residues. The CDR3 DNA reads TGTGCCAGCACCACGGGACAGACAGTTCATGGCTACACCTTC. Protein: CASTTGQTVHGYTF.

The gene calls are TRBV3-1 and TRBJ2-3; D is tentatively TRBD1 or TRBD2 (5 bases each). Germline lookup yields CDR1 LGHDT and CDR2 YNNKEL (reference sequence). Trimming stripped 1 base from V and 2 bases from J, with 10 bases between. This CDR3 is built from 15 residues. Here the CDR3 reads CASSQGGALTDTQYF. CDR3 bases: TGTGCCAGCAGCCAAGGAGGGGCTCTCACAGATACGCAGTATTTT.

This clonotype appeared a few times. The V call is TRBV4-3, the J call TRBJ2-2; D gene uncertain. Germline CDR1 LGHNA, CDR2 YSLEER. The CDR3 is 13 residues long. V was trimmed by 0 bases and J by 4 bases, leaving 3 bases between them. This CDR3 reads CASSQDATGELFF. The CDR3, as DNA: TGCGCCAGCAGCCAAGATGCCACCGGGGAGCTGTTTTTT.

This clonotype was picked up many times. CDR3 sequence reads: CASSSSYPQVSYYEQYF. The DNA of the CDR3 is TGTGCCAGCAGCTCATCCTACCCACAGGTTTCCTACTACGAGCAGTACTTC. V is TRBV7-8 and J is TRBJ2-7, with a possible D match to TRBD1 (5 bases). The V end was cut by 4 bases, the J end by 3 bases, with 22 bases between. The CDR3 extends over 17 amino acids. Germline-derived CDR1 and CDR2 are SGHVS and FQNEAQ.

The chain combines TRBV6-2 or TRBV6-3 with TRBJ2-5; no firm D call. Germline V gives CDR1 MNHEY, CDR2 SVGEGT. The V end lost 5 bases, the J end lost 5 bases, and 15 bases lay between the germline ends. The length of the CDR3 is 14 residues. The CDR3 nucleotides read TGTGCCAGCAGTCCCCGGACCTTCGTGGAGACCCAGTACTTC. Protein: CASSPRTFVETQYF.

The V and J genes are TRBV20-1 and TRBJ2-7, with D perhaps being TRBD1 or TRBD2 (5 bases each). Trimming removed 3 bases at V and 3 bases at J, with 18 bases between. CDR1 and CDR2 from the germline V gene are DFQATT and SNEGSKA (reference sequence). The CDR3 has 15 amino acids. This CDR3 reads CSASGLEDKGYEQYF. Written as DNA, the CDR3 is TGCAGTGCTAGTGGGTTGGAGGACAAGGGCTACGAGCAGTACTTC.

This clonotype has just a few counts. The chain carries TRBV10-3 and TRBJ2-5; 11 bases match TRBD1. This CDR3 spans 15 amino acids. Germline CDR1 and CDR2: ENHRY and SYGVKD. J lost 2 bases, V lost 6 bases, and 5 bases had no gene match. CDR3: CAISLGTGGQETQYF. The CDR3 nucleotides read TGTGCCATCAGCCTCGGGACAGGGGGTCAAGAGACCCAGTACTTC.

CDR3 in amino acids: CSATRLAVPETQYF. CDR3 nucleotide sequence: TGCAGTGCTACCAGACTAGCGGTTCCAGAGACCCAGTACTTC. This chain uses TRBV20-1 with TRBJ2-5, with 9 nucleotides matching TRBD2. The CDR3 extends over 14 amino acids. The J segment lost 4 bases and the V segment lost 4 bases, leaving 7 bases of the junction unmatched. CDR1 is DFQATT and CDR2 is SNEGSKA in the germline V gene (reference sequence).

In this sample, this clonotype turned up many times. This chain uses TRBV5-1 with TRBJ1-5; 8 nucleotides agree with TRBD1. The CDR3 spans 16 residues. Germline V gene lookup returns CDR1 SGHRS and CDR2 YFSETQ. The J segment lost 1 base and the V segment lost 2 bases, leaving 5 bases of the junction unmatched. The CDR3 loop is CASSLGQGGSNQPQHF. The CDR3 region has the DNA TGCGCCAGCAGCTTAGGACAGGGTGGGAGCAATCAGCCCCAGCATTTT.

J is TRBJ2-2 and V is TRBV3-1; D could derive from TRBD1 or TRBD2 (5 bases each). V dropped 0 bases and J dropped 0 bases, with 8 bases sitting between them. CDR1 and CDR2 from the germline V gene are LGHDT and YNNKEL (reference sequence). The CDR3 covers 16 residues. The CDR3 DNA is TGTGCCAGCAGCCAAGATGGGGGTCCGAACACCGGGGAGCTGTTTTTT. Protein: CASSQDGGPNTGELFF. Looking up the rest from reference TRBV3-1 and TRBJ2-2 gives the full variable domain: DTAVSQTPKYLVTQMGNDKSIKCEQNLGHDTMYWYKQDSKKFLKIMFSYNNKELIINETVPNRFSPKSPDKAHLNLHINSLELGDSAVYFCASSQDGGPNTGELFFGEGSRLTVL.

This clonotype was observed a handful of times. The rearrangement joins TRBV7-2 to TRBJ2-5; D uncertain. Trimming cost V 1 base and J 1 base, with 7 bases left between them. Per the germline V gene, CDR1 is SGHTA and CDR2 is FQGNSA. The CDR3 has 14 residues. CDR3 in DNA: TGTGCCAGCAGCTTAGTAGTCTCCCAAGAGACCCAGTACTTC. Its protein is CASSLVVSQETQYF.

This clonotype was observed a handful of times. The chain carries TRBV7-2 and TRBJ2-6; D is uncertain. CDR3 length: 15 residues. V was pared by 0 bases and J by 2 bases, with 5 bases between. CDR1 is SGHTA, CDR2 FQGNSA, per germline. Written as DNA, the CDR3 is TGTGCCAGCAGCTTAGCTAGTGCTGGGGCCAACGTCCTGACTTTC. Translation: CASSLASAGANVLTF.

This chain connects TRBV7-9 to TRBJ2-1; D may correspond to TRBD1 or TRBD2 (5 bases each). V was shortened by 9 bases and J by 4 bases, with 16 bases between the two germline ends. There are 14 residues in the CDR3. Germline-derived CDR1 and CDR2 are SEHNR and FQNEAQ (reference sequence). DNA of the CDR3: TGTGCCAGTCCGAGGGACGGAAATTACAATGAGCAGTTCTTC. Its translation is CASPRDGNYNEQFF.

This clonotype was observed a few times. The chain joins TRBV12-3 or TRBV12-4 to TRBJ1-4, with D perhaps matching TRBD1 (5 bases). V was trimmed by 6 bases and J by 7 bases, leaving 21 bases between them. This CDR3 is built from 16 residues. In nucleotides, the CDR3 is TGTGCCAGCAGCCTAGGGCTCACAGGAGGTATTGAAAAACTGTTTTTT. Protein sequence: CASSLGLTGGIEKLFF.

This clonotype came up a few times. The V and J genes are TRBV2 and TRBJ2-5; D possibly corresponds to TRBD2 (5 bases). The CDR3 is made up of 14 amino acids. V was trimmed by 8 bases and J by 0 bases, leaving 13 bases between them. Germline CDR1 SNHLY, CDR2 FYNNEI. Written as DNA, the CDR3 is TGTGCCAGCCTAGGAGGACGCTACCAAGAGACCCAGTACTTC. It yields the protein CASLGGRYQETQYF.

V usage is TRBV5-1 and J usage is TRBJ2-3; unclear D gene. This CDR3 has 14 residues. Per germline, CDR1 SGHRS and CDR2 YFSETQ. Trimming took off 1 base at V and 2 bases at J, with 8 bases between the two ends. CDR3 bases: TGCGCCAGCAGCTTGTTCAGAAACACAGATACGCAGTATTTT. Amino acid sequence: CASSLFRNTDTQYF.

This clonotype was seen ten or more times. The chain's CDR3 is CASRSRANFKFYEQYF. The CDR3 DNA sequence: TGTGCCAGCAGGAGCAGGGCGAACTTCAAGTTCTACGAGCAGTACTTC. The gene calls are TRBV6-2 or TRBV6-3 and TRBJ2-7; D is perhaps TRBD1 (5 bases). This CDR3 spans 16 amino acids. Germline CDR1 and CDR2: MNHEY and SVGEGT. V was shortened by 6 bases and J by 3 bases, with 21 bases between the two germline ends.

Many counts were recorded for this clonotype. V gene TRBV7-9 combines with J gene TRBJ2-7; D possibly corresponds to TRBD2 (6 bases). Germline loops: CDR1 SEHNR, CDR2 FQNEAQ (reference sequence). V lost 4 bases to trimming and J lost 4 bases, with 14 bases between them. The CDR3 consists of 14 residues. As DNA, the CDR3 is TGTGCCAGCAGCTCGACTAGTTTGATATACGAGCAGTACTTC. Translated, it gives CASSSTSLIYEQYF. The entire variable domain, with the rest obtained from reference TRBV7-9 and TRBJ2-7, is as follows: DTGVSQNPRHKITKRGQNVTFRCDPISEHNRLYWYRQTLGQGPEFLTYFQNEAQLEKSRLLSDRFSAERPKGSFSTLEIQRTEQGDSAMYLCASSSTSLIYEQYFGPGTRLTVT.

This rearrangement joins TRBV6-2 or TRBV6-3 to TRBJ2-7; D could derive from TRBD1 or TRBD2 (5 bases each). V was cut by 6 bases and J by 1 base, with 19 bases left in between. Germline assignment: CDR1 MNHEY and CDR2 SVGEGT. CDR3 length equals 16 residues. The CDR3 DNA follows: TGTGCCAGCAGCAAACTCCGGGACGGGACGTCCTACGAGCAGTACTTC. Amino acid sequence: CASSKLRDGTSYEQYF.

In its sample, this clonotype was seen a few times. The chain has TRBV5-1 and TRBJ1-3; 7 bases are shared with TRBD1. J gave up 0 bases and V 0 bases, and 6 bases lay outside the gene matches. There are 17 residues in the CDR3. Per germline, CDR1 SGHRS and CDR2 YFSETQ. As DNA, the CDR3 is TGCGCCAGCAGCTTGGCGGGGGACAGTCTCTCTGGAAACACCATATATTTT. This sequence encodes CASSLAGDSLSGNTIYF.

This clonotype appeared a few times. For the CDR3, the DNA is TGCGCCAGCAGCCAAGGACTAGCCCGAACCTCCTACAATGAGCAGTTCTTC. Protein: CASSQGLARTSYNEQFF. The J gene is TRBJ2-1, the V gene TRBV4-1; 7 nucleotides match TRBD2. CDR3 size: 17 residues. Trimming took 1 base from V and 0 from J; bases not matched to a gene: 6. The germline V gene encodes CDR1 MGHRA and CDR2 YSYEKL.